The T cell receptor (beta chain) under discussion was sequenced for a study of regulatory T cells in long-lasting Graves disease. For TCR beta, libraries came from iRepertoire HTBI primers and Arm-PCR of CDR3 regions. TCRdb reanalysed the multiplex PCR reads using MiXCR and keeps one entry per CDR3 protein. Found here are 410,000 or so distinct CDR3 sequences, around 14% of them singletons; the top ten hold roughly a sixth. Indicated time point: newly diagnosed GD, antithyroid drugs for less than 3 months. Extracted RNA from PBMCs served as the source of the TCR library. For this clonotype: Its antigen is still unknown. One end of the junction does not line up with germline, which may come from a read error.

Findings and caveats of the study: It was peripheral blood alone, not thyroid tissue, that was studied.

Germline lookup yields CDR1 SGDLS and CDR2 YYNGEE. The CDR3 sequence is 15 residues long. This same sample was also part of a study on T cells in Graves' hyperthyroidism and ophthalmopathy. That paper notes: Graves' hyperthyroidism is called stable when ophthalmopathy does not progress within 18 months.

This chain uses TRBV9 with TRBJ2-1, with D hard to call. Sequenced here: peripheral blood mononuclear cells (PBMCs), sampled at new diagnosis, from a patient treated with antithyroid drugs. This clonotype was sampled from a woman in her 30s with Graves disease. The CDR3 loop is CASSLLAVMDNEQFF. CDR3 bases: TGCGCCAGCAGCTTGCTCGCCGTTATGGACAATGAGCAGTTCTTC.